A single T cell receptor beta chain is shown here with its context. Its matching antigen is unknown. The patients all showed relapse after autologous stem cell transplantation, while their brentuximab vedotin exposure varied. Best responses included complete response and partial response; otherwise, the best response was progressive disease. The record originates from a study of PD-1 blockade in classical Hodgkin lymphoma. Study context: Intravenous nivolumab at 3 mg/kg was given to patients every 2 weeks. Study-wide findings and caveats: Newly diagnosed patients reportedly trailed healthy donors in baseline TCR diversity.

The CDR3 covers 13 residues. CDR1 SGHRS and CDR2 YFSETQ come from the germline V gene. V lost 4 bases, J lost 2 bases, and 3 bases stayed unmatched. Generated by immunoSEQ multiplex PCR, the TCRdb table keeps only in-frame clones and is missing some. The sample contains approximately 13,000 clones, 81% of which appear only once. This sample comprised peripheral blood mononuclear cells (PBMCs), obtained at baseline. The source of this sequence is a human donor with classical Hodgkin lymphoma. The rearrangement uses TRBV5-1 and TRBJ2-7, with 7 bases lining up with TRBD1. The CDR3 DNA reads as TGCGCCAGCAGCGAAGGGACAGCCTACGAGCAGTACTTC. Encoded protein: CASSEGTAYEQYF.